The sequence of this T cell receptor beta chain was determined in a study of blood T cell repertoires in COVID-19. Study-wide background: T cells, B-cell-depleted T cells, or PBMCs supplied cDNA or gDNA.

Authors' methods: The authors estimated nucleated cell counts from reference gene primer amplification. The protocol was immunoSEQ multiplex PCR, while the TCRdb copy is restricted to in-frame clones and leaves out a portion. The DNA was the basis for D and trimming; V, J and clone size are from that table. Seen here are 300,000 to 500,000 clones, roughly 90% observed once, and the top ten hold roughly 0.97%. Those who participated ranged in age from roughly 18 to 90 years and resided in about two dozen US areas. Grouping used clinical history reported by participants in a survey and questionnaire. This CDR3 is built from 15 residues. Trimming cost V 2 bases and J 6 bases; bases outside gene matches: 6. From germline, CDR1 is SGHTA and CDR2 FQGNSA.

This chain joins TRBV7-2 and TRBJ2-3; TRBD2 aligns across 9 bases. Sequences were obtained from PBMCs or T cells enriched from blood (not recorded which). The sequence was collected from a woman in her twenties or thirties with acute COVID-19. The CDR3 nucleotides read TGTGCCAGCAGCTTATTCGCGGGGGGGGCGGATACGCAGTATTTT. Its protein is CASSLFAGGADTQYF.